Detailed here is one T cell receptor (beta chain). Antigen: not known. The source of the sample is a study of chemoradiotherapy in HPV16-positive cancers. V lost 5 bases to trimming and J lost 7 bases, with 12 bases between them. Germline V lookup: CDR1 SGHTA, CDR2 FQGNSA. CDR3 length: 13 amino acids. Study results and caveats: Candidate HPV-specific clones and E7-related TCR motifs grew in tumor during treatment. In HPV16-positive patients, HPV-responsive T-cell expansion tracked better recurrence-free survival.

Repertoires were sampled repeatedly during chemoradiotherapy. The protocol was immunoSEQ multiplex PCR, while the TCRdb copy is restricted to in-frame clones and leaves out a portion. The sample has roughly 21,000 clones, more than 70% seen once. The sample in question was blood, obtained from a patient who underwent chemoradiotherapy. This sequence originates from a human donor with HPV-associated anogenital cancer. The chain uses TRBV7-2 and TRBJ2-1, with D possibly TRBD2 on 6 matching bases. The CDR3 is CASSEGLLNEQFF. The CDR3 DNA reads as TGTGCCAGCAGCGAGGGACTTTTGAATGAGCAGTTCTTC.